One sample yielded the 29 T cell receptor beta chains listed below, sequenced in a study of shared clonotypes between healthy human individuals. Generated by immunoSEQ multiplex PCR, the TCRdb table keeps only in-frame clones and is missing some. The repertoire consists of some 1 million clones, with about 75% occurring once and the leading ten covering roughly 1.4%. Sequencing was done on a sample of memory CD4+ T cells sorted from blood. Subset denoted: CD45RA-negative fraction. All receptors derive from a man between 18 and 29 years old in good health.

The chain couples TRBV28 to TRBJ1-2; D remains ambiguous. This CDR3 contains 13 residues. CDR1 is MDHEN and CDR2 is SYDVKM in the germline V gene. The ends were cut back, 6 bases at V and 6 bases at J, with 14 bases in the middle. The CDR3 DNA is TGTGCCAGCAGGGGGTTTAACTCGGATGGCTACACCTTC. As protein: CASRGFNSDGYTF.

The rearrangement joins TRBV27 to TRBJ2-1; 8 nucleotides match TRBD2. Germline assignment: CDR1 MNHEY and CDR2 SMNVEV (reference sequence). After removal of 4 bases from V and 4 bases from J, the junction contained 6 bases not matched to a gene. The CDR3 contains 15 residues. CDR3 sequence: CASSYQRGMYNEQFF. CDR3 nucleotide sequence: TGTGCCAGCAGTTACCAGCGGGGGATGTACAATGAGCAGTTCTTC.

The chain uses TRBV5-1 and TRBJ2-2; D is perhaps TRBD1 or TRBD2 (6 bases each). The germline V gene has CDR1 SGHRS and CDR2 YFSETQ. V lost 1 base and J 9 bases, leaving 16 bases between the germline ends. This CDR3 has 15 residues. The CDR3 DNA is TGCGCCAGCAGCTTGACGGTTGCAGGGGACTGGGAGCTGTTTTTT. Its translation: CASSLTVAGDWELFF.

This clone appeared once. The chain is built from TRBV2 and TRBJ2-5; D may be TRBD2 (6 bases). CDR1 SNHLY and CDR2 FYNNEI come from the germline V gene. Trimming removed 6 bases at V and 3 bases at J, with 14 bases between. The CDR3 covers 14 residues. CDR3 DNA: TGTGCCAGCAGCCCCCGGGGCGGGAAAGAGACCCAGTACTTC. Translation gives CASSPRGGKETQYF. The full variable domain, in which reference TRBV2 and TRBJ2-5 provide the parts outside the CDR3, is EPEVTQTPSHQVTQMGQEVILRCVPISNHLYFYWYRQILGQKVEFLVSFYNNEISEKSEIFDDQFSVERPDGSNFTLKIRSTKLEDSAMYFCASSPRGGKETQYFGPGTRLLVL.

The chain is built from TRBV6-5 and TRBJ2-2; D is possibly TRBD2 (5 bases). In germline, CDR1 is MNHEY, CDR2 SVGAGI. There are 16 residues in the CDR3. The V end lost 0 bases, the J end lost 8 bases, and 16 bases lay between the germline ends. CDR3 nucleotides: TGTGCCAGCAGTTACTCGAGGGTCCGACCCAGAGGGGAGCTGTTTTTT. Protein product: CASSYSRVRPRGELFF.

This chain joins TRBV4-1 and TRBJ2-5; D is possibly TRBD2 (7 bases). The DNA end is a closer match to TRBJ2-7, so the J assignment may be wrong. The germline CDR1 and CDR2 sequences are MGHRA and YSYEKL. The CDR3 sequence is 15 residues long. As DNA, the CDR3 is TGCGCCAGCAGCCCCGCCGGGGGGCCTTCCTACGAGCAGTACTTC. Encoded protein: CASSPAGGPSYEQYF.

This clone was detected only once. The chain employs TRBV15 and TRBJ2-1; 11 bases are shared with TRBD2. The V and J ends lost 0 bases and 6 bases, in that order; junction bases with no gene match: 10. CDR1 and CDR2 from the germline V gene are LNHNV and YYDKDF (reference sequence). The length of the CDR3 is 18 residues. The CDR3 nucleotides are TGTGCCACCAGCAGAGATGGGACTAGCGGAACACCACCCAATGAGCAGTTCTTC. Translation: CATSRDGTSGTPPNEQFF.

This clone was counted once. V gene TRBV14 combines with J gene TRBJ2-1; D is uncertain. CDR1 is SGHDN and CDR2 is FVKESK in the germline V gene. Trimming took 1 base from V and 3 from J, leaving 10 bases between them. This CDR3 region has 15 residues. The CDR3 is CASSQVGGSYNEQFF. Here the CDR3 DNA reads TGTGCCAGCAGCCAAGTTGGTGGAAGCTACAATGAGCAGTTCTTC.

This clone occurred once. In DNA form, the CDR3 reads TGTGCCAGCAGACAAGGGGGAACCTACTATGGCTACACCTTC. It yields the protein CASRQGGTYYGYTF. The chain combines TRBV6-5 with TRBJ1-2, with D tentatively TRBD1 (6 bases). Germline loops: CDR1 MNHEY, CDR2 SVGAGI. Deletions cut 6 bases from V and 3 bases from J, with 14 bases between. The CDR3 runs 14 residues.

A note on this clone: The junction departs from the called germline gene at one end, perhaps through a read error. V gene TRBV18 combines with J gene TRBJ2-1; 8 positions match TRBD1. This CDR3 spans 14 amino acids. Germline CDR1 KGHSH, CDR2 LQKENI. The CDR3 sequence is CASSTSGGSEVLVF. The CDR3 DNA sequence: TGTGCCAGCTCAACCTCAGGGGGCTCGGAGGTCTTGGTCTTC. The complete variable domain, with remaining parts taken from reference TRBV18 and TRBJ2-1, reads NAGVMQNPRHLVRRRGQEARLRCSPMKGHSHVYWYRQLPEEGLKFMVYLQKENIIDESGMPKERFSAEFPKEGPSILRIQQVVRGDSAAYFCASSTSGGSEVLVFGPGTRLTVL.

The rearrangement uses TRBV2 and TRBJ1-4; unclear D gene. The CDR3 consists of 15 residues. Looked up from germline, CDR1 is SNHLY and CDR2 is FYNNEI. Trimming pared 4 bases from V and 4 bases from J, leaving 13 bases between. In DNA form, the CDR3 reads TGTGCCAGCAGTGGGGTCGCCGCCGGTAATGAAAAACTGTTTTTT. As protein: CASSGVAAGNEKLFF.

The V and J genes are TRBV12-5 and TRBJ2-7; unclear D gene. This CDR3 region has 12 residues. Germline V gene lookup returns CDR1 LGHNT and CDR2 FRNRAP. V gave up 0 bases and J gave up 6 bases, with 6 bases separating them. CDR3 in DNA: TGTGCTAGTGGTTTGGTACAAGCCGAGCAGTACTTC. Residues: CASGLVQAEQYF.

This clone appeared a few times. The chain couples TRBV4-1 to TRBJ2-2, with D possibly TRBD2 on 5 matching bases. CDR1 is MGHRA and CDR2 is YSYEKL in the germline V gene. The V end was cut by 4 bases, the J end by 6 bases, with 15 bases between. This CDR3 is built from 15 residues. CDR3 DNA: TGCGCCAGCAGCCTTATGACGCTGGGAGCCGGGGAGCTGTTTTTT. Its protein product is CASSLMTLGAGELFF.

The chain joins TRBV5-1 to TRBJ2-3; D assignment may be TRBD1 or TRBD2 (5 bases each). The CDR3 spans 18 residues. From germline, CDR1 is SGHRS and CDR2 YFSETQ. Trimming cost V 1 base and J 6 bases, with 24 bases left between them. The CDR3: CASSLNPLGETGADTQYF. Here the CDR3 DNA reads TGCGCCAGCAGCTTGAATCCCTTAGGGGAAACCGGGGCTGATACGCAGTATTTT.

The V gene is TRBV2, the J gene TRBJ1-1; 11 bases are shared with TRBD1. The CDR3 runs to 16 residues. Germline CDR1 reads SNHLY; CDR2 reads FYNNEI. Trimming took 4 bases from V and 0 from J; bases not matched to a gene: 4. The DNA for the CDR3 is TGTGCCAGCAGTGGGACAGGGGGCCTCATGAACACTGAAGCTTTCTTT. Encoded protein: CASSGTGGLMNTEAFF. Combining the CDR3 with reference TRBV2 and TRBJ1-1 gives the whole variable domain EPEVTQTPSHQVTQMGQEVILRCVPISNHLYFYWYRQILGQKVEFLVSFYNNEISEKSEIFDDQFSVERPDGSNFTLKIRSTKLEDSAMYFCASSGTGGLMNTEAFFGQGTRLTVV.

The chain joins TRBV4-1 to TRBJ2-5; a possible D gene is TRBD2 (6 bases). Trimming took off 0 bases at V and 11 bases at J, with 13 bases between the two ends. The CDR3 spans 13 residues. Germline loops: CDR1 MGHRA, CDR2 YSYEKL. Written as DNA, the CDR3 is TGCGCCAGCAGCCAAGATAGGGGCCGGGAGCAGTACTTC. Amino acid sequence: CASSQDRGREQYF.

Of note for this clone: This specimen includes other DNA sequences encoding the same CDR3. This chain links TRBV5-1 with TRBJ2-7; the D gene is possibly TRBD1 (6 bases). CDR1 SGHRS and CDR2 YFSETQ come from the germline V gene. Deletions cut 0 bases from V and 0 bases from J, with 10 bases between. The CDR3 totals 15 residues. Written as DNA, the CDR3 is TGCGCCAGCAGCTTGGTTCCAGGGGACTCCTACGAGCAGTACTTC. It specifies CASSLVPGDSYEQYF.

V and J are TRBV7-9 and TRBJ2-3; 11 bases match TRBD2. This CDR3 contains 16 residues. V shed 1 base, J shed 5 bases, and the junction held 5 bases outside the gene matches. Looked up from germline, CDR1 is SEHNR and CDR2 is FQNEAQ (reference sequence). CDR3 protein: CASSLGSLAGGDTQYF. In DNA form, the CDR3 reads TGTGCCAGCAGCTTAGGTTCGCTAGCGGGAGGAGATACGCAGTATTTT.

The chain combines TRBV19 with TRBJ2-2; 7 positions match TRBD2. This CDR3 has 13 amino acids. Germline CDR1 LNHDA, CDR2 SQIVND (reference sequence). With V trimmed by 6 bases and J by 4 bases, 2 bases remained unmatched. The CDR3 sequence is CASSASGTGELFF. Here the CDR3 DNA reads TGTGCCAGTAGCGCTAGCGGCACCGGGGAGCTGTTTTTT.

This chain joins TRBV6-5 and TRBJ2-3; the D call may be TRBD1 or TRBD2 (5 bases each). This CDR3 comprises 14 residues. CDR1 is MNHEY and CDR2 is SVGAGI in the germline V gene. The V end was cut by 7 bases, the J end by 0 bases, with 11 bases between. The CDR3 sequence: CASNRDGSTDTQYF. Here the CDR3 DNA reads TGTGCCAGCAATAGGGACGGTAGCACAGATACGCAGTATTTT.

The rearrangement links TRBV30 to TRBJ1-1, with D possibly matching TRBD1 (6 bases). This CDR3 spans 15 amino acids. V lost 5 bases to trimming and J lost 0 bases, with 16 bases between them. The germline CDR1 and CDR2 sequences are GTSNPN and SVGIG (reference sequence). CDR3 residues: CAWGGHGDLNTEAFF. CDR3 coding DNA: TGTGCCTGGGGGGGCCACGGGGACCTGAACACTGAAGCTTTCTTT. Variable domain in full (rest from reference TRBV30 and TRBJ1-1): SQTIHQWPATLVQPVGSPLSLECTVEGTSNPNLYWYRQAAGRGLQLLFYSVGIGQISSEVPQNLSASRPQDRQFILSSKKLLLSDSGFYLCAWGGHGDLNTEAFFGQGTRLTVV.

In regard to this clone: A single base separates this from a much larger clone, so it may be a read error. Other DNA sequences of this sample code for an identical CDR3. The chain recombines TRBV5-1 with TRBJ2-1, with 12 bases aligning to TRBD2. CDR1 SGHRS and CDR2 YFSETQ come from the germline V gene. V dropped 4 bases and J dropped 4; count of bases not matched to a gene: 3. This CDR3 has 15 residues. CDR3 sequence reads: CASSPGLAGYNEQFF. The CDR3, as DNA: TGCGCCAGCAGCCCGGGACTAGCGGGTTACAATGAGCAGTTCTTC.

CDR3 residues: CTSSQDAGTLYEQYF. CDR3 in DNA: TGCACCAGCAGCCAAGACGCAGGAACCCTCTACGAGCAGTACTTC. The rearrangement joins TRBV1 to TRBJ2-7; TRBD1 reflects the table's D call only, with no check against the DNA. TRBV1 is tagged as a pseudogene. CDR3 size: 15 residues.

In its sample, this clone was seen once. The chain couples TRBV29-1 to TRBJ1-3; D call uncertain. CDR3 size: 14 residues. Trimming cost V 6 bases and J 0 bases, with 12 bases left between them. From germline, CDR1 is SQVTM and CDR2 ANQGSEA. The CDR3 sequence is CSVNHATSGNTIYF. The CDR3 DNA reads as TGCAGCGTGAACCATGCTACCTCTGGAAACACCATATATTTT.

In its sample, this clone was seen once. This rearrangement joins TRBV11-1 to TRBJ1-2, with D perhaps TRBD1 (5 bases). V was cut by 6 bases and J by 10 bases, with 18 bases left in between. The germline V gene has CDR1 SGHAT and CDR2 FQDESV (reference sequence). CDR3 length equals 13 residues. The CDR3 sequence is CASRPGGFGDYTF. The CDR3 DNA follows: TGTGCCAGCAGGCCGGGGGGTTTCGGCGACTACACCTTC.

Worth noting for this clone: This may arise from a read error, as a much more abundant clone is one base away. At the DNA level, this CDR3 is encoded by other sequences in the same sample as well. The chain is built from TRBV30 and TRBJ2-5; D is uncertain. Germline CDR1 and CDR2: GTSNPN and SVGIG (reference sequence). V gave up 0 bases and J gave up 5 bases, with 4 bases separating them. The CDR3 runs to 11 residues. The CDR3 loop is CAWSVGETQYF. The CDR3 nucleotides are TGTGCCTGGAGTGTCGGGGAGACCCAGTACTTC.

The J gene is TRBJ2-7, the V gene TRBV7-8; no reliable D call. Deletions cut 1 base from V and 7 bases from J, with 11 bases between. Germline V gives CDR1 SGHVS, CDR2 FQNEAQ. This CDR3 is built from 13 residues. The CDR3 is CASSLGFKEEQYF. In DNA, the CDR3 is TGTGCCAGCAGCTTAGGTTTTAAGGAGGAGCAGTACTTC.

This clone was seen once. The sample holds other DNA sequences that translate to the same CDR3. The V call is TRBV7-9, the J call TRBJ2-7; D uncertain. From germline, CDR1 is SEHNR and CDR2 FQNEAQ (reference sequence). Trimming removed 2 bases from V and 3 bases from J, with 5 bases in between. The CDR3 is 12 amino acids. CDR3 in DNA: TGTGCCAGCAGCTTAAGTGGCTACGAGCAGTACTTC. Its translation is CASSLSGYEQYF.

The chain has TRBV6-6 and TRBJ2-2; possible D gene TRBD2, 5 bases. The CDR3 sequence is 16 residues long. Trimming took 5 bases from V and 6 from J, leaving 19 bases between them. Germline CDR1 MNHNY, CDR2 SVGAGI (reference sequence). The CDR3 DNA is TGTGCCAGCAGTACCCGGAGGTCTCAGGATCCCGGGGAGCTGTTTTTT. Protein sequence: CASSTRRSQDPGELFF.